These 14 T cell receptor beta chains were all obtained from the same sample, sequenced in a study of blood T cell repertoires in COVID-19. Profiled with immunoSEQ multiplex PCR; TCRdb holds only in-frame clones, not every one. The repertoire has around 170,000 clones, about four fifths of them found once; the top ten carry approximately 15%. Sequences were obtained from peripheral blood. The receptors were gathered from a woman of 80 years or more with acute or convalescent COVID-19.

The table lists this clone with a few counts. V is TRBV4-2 and J is TRBJ2-1; the match to TRBD1 covers 7 bases. With V trimmed by 2 bases and J by 9 bases, 1 base remained unmatched. The CDR3 sequence is 12 residues long. The germline gives CDR1 LGHNA, CDR2 YNFKEQ. CDR3 residues: CASSQTGVEQFF. CDR3 bases: TGTGCCAGCAGCCAAACAGGGGTTGAGCAGTTCTTC.

The V call is TRBV27, the J call TRBJ2-1, with TRBD1 matching 8 bases. CDR3 length: 16 residues. V dropped 4 bases and J dropped 7; count of bases not matched to a gene: 12. Looked up from germline, CDR1 is MNHEY and CDR2 is SMNVEV (reference sequence). The CDR3 nucleotides read TGTGCCAGCAGTTCACTCGGGACAGGACTTTCGAATGAGCAGTTCTTC. Translating it yields CASSSLGTGLSNEQFF.

V and J are TRBV7-8 and TRBJ2-7; no reliable D call. The germline CDR1 and CDR2 sequences are SGHVS and FQNEAQ. The CDR3 has 13 amino acids. V lost 2 bases and J lost 3, with 8 bases in between. CDR3 in amino acids: CASSLRDNYEQYF. Written as DNA, the CDR3 is TGTGCCAGCAGCTTACGTGACAACTACGAGCAGTACTTC.

This clone has more than one count but fewer than ten. The chain is built from TRBV30 and TRBJ1-6, with unresolved D. V gave up 8 bases and J gave up 7 bases, with 15 bases separating them. The germline CDR1 and CDR2 sequences are GTSNPN and SVGIG (reference sequence). The CDR3 covers 13 residues. CDR3 in DNA: TGTGCCCGGACCAACGGAGCCAATTCACCCCTCCACTTT. This encodes CARTNGANSPLHF.

Regarding this clone: The sample contains more than one DNA sequence encoding this CDR3. Here the CDR3 reads CAWSVQGADTQYF. For the CDR3, the DNA is TGTGCCTGGAGTGTACAAGGGGCAGATACGCAGTATTTT. The chain has TRBV30 and TRBJ2-3, with a possible D match to TRBD1 (5 bases). Trimming pared 0 bases from V and 4 bases from J, leaving 8 bases between. The CDR3 runs to 13 residues. Germline V lookup: CDR1 GTSNPN, CDR2 SVGIG (reference sequence).

This sequence joins TRBV4-1 and TRBJ1-5; D is unresolved. CDR3 length: 17 residues. V gave up 0 bases and J gave up 0 bases, with 12 bases separating them. Germline values: CDR1 MGHRA, CDR2 YSYEKL. The CDR3 sequence: CASSQERGEFSNQPQHF. The CDR3 coding sequence is TGCGCCAGCAGCCAAGAGCGAGGAGAGTTTAGCAATCAGCCCCAGCATTTT.

This clone was observed a handful of times. The J gene is TRBJ2-7, the V gene TRBV18; 9 positions agree with TRBD1. Germline V CDR1 and CDR2: KGHSH, LQKENI. Unmatched junction bases numbered 8, after V lost 6 bases and J lost 2 bases. The CDR3 extends over 15 amino acids. CDR3 coding DNA: TGTGCCAGCTCCCCCAAGGACAGGGGTGCCTACGAGCAGTACTTC. Amino acids: CASSPKDRGAYEQYF.

J is TRBJ1-1 and V is TRBV6-2 or TRBV6-3; a weak D match, TRBD1 (6 bases). The CDR3 extends over 15 amino acids. Germline V gene sequence: CDR1 MNHEY, CDR2 SVGEGT. V lost 4 bases to trimming and J lost 4 bases, with 16 bases between them. The chain's CDR3 is CASSSQQGLGTEAFF. DNA for the CDR3: TGTGCCAGCAGTTCCCAACAGGGCCTCGGCACTGAAGCTTTCTTT.

The chain links TRBV28 to TRBJ1-2, with 8 bases matching TRBD1. The CDR3 totals 14 residues. Germline CDR1 reads MDHEN; CDR2 reads SYDVKM. Trimming at V came to 6 bases and at J to 4 bases, leaving 7 bases not matched to a gene. The CDR3, as DNA: TGTGCCAGCAGCGGACAGGGACTCGGCTATGGCTACACCTTC. This gives the protein CASSGQGLGYGYTF.

The CDR3 here is CASSQDPRTGGSYEQYF. For the CDR3, the DNA is TGTGCCAGCAGCCAAGATCCAAGGACAGGGGGCTCCTACGAGCAGTACTTC. This chain links TRBV3-1 (or the pseudogene TRBV3-2) with TRBJ2-7; 10 nucleotides align to TRBD1. Trimming at V came to 0 bases and at J to 0 bases, leaving 5 bases not matched to a gene. Germline lookup yields CDR1 LGHDT and CDR2 YNNKEL (reference sequence). The CDR3 loop spans 17 amino acids.

The CDR3 nucleotides read TGTGCCAGCAGTTATATCCGGGACATTGTGACTGAAGCTTTCTTT. Translating gives CASSYIRDIVTEAFF. The chain has TRBV6-6 and TRBJ1-1; D perhaps matches TRBD1 (6 bases). CDR1 is MNHNY, CDR2 SVGAGI, per germline (reference sequence). The length of the CDR3 is 15 residues. V was cut by 3 bases and J by 5 bases, with 16 bases left in between.

The rearrangement uses TRBV2 and TRBJ1-1; D is unclear. Germline V CDR1 and CDR2: SNHLY, FYNNEI. The V and J ends lost 7 bases and 7 bases respectively, with 19 bases between them. The CDR3 runs 14 residues. The CDR3 DNA sequence: TGTGCCAGCAATGGCGGGTCCCATCTCCTTGAAGCTTTCTTT. It specifies CASNGGSHLLEAFF.

The rearrangement links TRBV5-1 to TRBJ1-4, with 8 bases fitting TRBD1. The CDR3 extends over 15 amino acids. The V gene's germline CDR1 is SGHRS and CDR2 YFSETQ. Trimming removed 1 base from V and 2 bases from J; junction bases left unmatched: 1. The CDR3 DNA follows: TGCGCCAGCAGCTTGCAGGGGGCGACTAATGAAAAACTGTTTTTT. The encoded protein is CASSLQGATNEKLFF.

This chain connects TRBV28 to TRBJ1-1, with TRBD1 identical over 10 bases. The germline V gene has CDR1 MDHEN and CDR2 SYDVKM. CDR3 length: 15 residues. Trimming took 2 bases from V and 4 from J; bases not matched to a gene: 4. The CDR3 bases are TGTGCCAGCAGTTTACACCGGACAGGGGGCACTGAAGCTTTCTTT. As protein: CASSLHRTGGTEAFF.